The rows below give T cell receptor beta chains drawn from one sample of a study of cytotoxic CD8 clonotypes in ibrutinib-treated CLL. Clones were sequenced by immunoSEQ multiplex PCR, and TCRdb holds only the in-frame ones, with some missing. The table has 330,000 or so clones, 67% seen once; the top ten hold 6% to 6.5%. The sequencing used PBMCs, collected after 36 months of ibrutinib treatment. Every receptor here comes from a human donor with chronic lymphocytic leukemia. Each CDR3 is given with its conserved first and last residue. The order of the fields is V gene, clone size, J gene, D gene, CDR3 DNA, CDR3 protein. The D gene is left open where the match is weak. Clone sizes are given selectively: once, few, many, or a class where the clone is expanded.

TRBV13	-	TRBJ2-7	-	TGTGCCAGCAGCTTGGTCTCGGGGGAAAGTTTTGGCGAGCAGTACTTC	CASSLVSGESFGEQYF
TRBV9	-	TRBJ2-3	-	TGTGCCAGCAGCGTAGGGGTACGCACAGATACGCAGTATTTT	CASSVGVRTDTQYF
TRBV4-3	few	TRBJ2-2	-	TGCGCCAGCAGCCAAGAGTTGGGGACTTGGGAGCTGTTTTTT	CASSQELGTWELFF
TRBV18	-	TRBJ2-7	-	TGTGCCAGCTCACCGAGGTTGTGGCAGGCCCACGAGCAGTACTTC	CASSPRLWQAHEQYF
TRBV4-1	few	TRBJ2-1	-	TGCGCCAGCAGCCAAGTCGGATACAATGAGCAGTTCTTC	CASSQVGYNEQFF
TRBV19	-	TRBJ2-7	TRBD1	TGTGCCAGTAGTATAGACAACAGGGGATCCTACGAGCAGTACTTC	CASSIDNRGSYEQYF
TRBV5-4	-	TRBJ1-2	-	TGTGCCAGCAGCTTGGGGAATGGACAGAGCTATGGCTACACCTTC	CASSLGNGQSYGYTF
TRBV15	-	TRBJ1-2	TRBD1	TGTGCCACCAGCAGAGAACTCGTTGGACAGGGGGTTGGTGGCTACACCTTC	CATSRELVGQGVGGYTF
TRBV7-6	few	TRBJ1-1	-	TGTGCCAGCAGCTTAGCGCAGGGTGCCACTGAAGCTTTCTTT	CASSLAQGATEAFF
TRBV9	once	TRBJ2-7	-	TGTGCCAGCAGCGTAGGGGTAGCCAGCGGTCAGGACGAGCAGTACTTC	CASSVGVASGQDEQYF
TRBV27	few	TRBJ1-2	TRBD1	TGTGCCAGCAGTACCACAGGGGGCACCTATGGCTACACCTTC	CASSTTGGTYGYTF
TRBV5-6	-	TRBJ1-6	-	TGTGCCAGCAGCTTTGGAGGGAGCTCCTATAATTCACCCCTCCACTTT	CASSFGGSSYNSPLHF
TRBV5-1	-	TRBJ2-1	-	TGCGCCAGCAGCTTGGCGGGGGGCCTAAACGAGCAGTTCTTC	CASSLAGGLNEQFF
TRBV27	-	TRBJ2-1	TRBD2	TGTGCCAGCAGTTTGTGGAGGACTAGCGACCACAATGAGCAGTTCTTC	CASSLWRTSDHNEQFF
TRBV9	-	TRBJ2-3	TRBD2	TGTGCCAGCAGCGTAGTCGCTAGCGGTAGCACAGATACGCAGTATTTT	CASSVVASGSTDTQYF
TRBV19	few	TRBJ1-1	TRBD1	TGTGCCAGTAGTACGGGACAGGGTGGCACTGAAGCTTTCTTT	CASSTGQGGTEAFF
TRBV19	-	TRBJ1-4	-	TGTGCCAGTAGCTGGGACGGCCTTAATAATGAAAAACTGTTTTTT	CASSWDGLNNEKLFF
TRBV5-4	few	TRBJ2-2	-	TGTGCCAGCAGCTTGGTGGGGGGCACCGGGGAGCTGTTTTTT	CASSLVGGTGELFF
TRBV5-7	few	TRBJ2-2	TRBD2	TGTGCCAGCAGCTTGGAAGGACTAGCGCCGAACACCGGGGAGCTGTTTTTT	CASSLEGLAPNTGELFF
TRBV29-1	once	TRBJ2-1	TRBD2	TGCAGCGTCGCGCCGAGCGGACTAGCTCTTGCAAATGAGCAGTTCTTC	CSVAPSGLALANEQFF
TRBV5-1	-	TRBJ2-1	-	TGCGCCAGCAGGTCGATGACAGGTACCTACAATGAGCAGTTCTTC	CASRSMTGTYNEQFF
TRBV10-3	-	TRBJ1-1	-	TGTGCCATCAGTGAGTCAGGGGGGAGGGCTGAAGCTTTCTTT	CAISESGGRAEAFF
TRBV4-1	few	TRBJ2-7	TRBD1	TGCGCCAGCAGCCATAAGACAGGGGATCAGATACCAGCCTACGAGCAGTACTTC	CASSHKTGDQIPAYEQYF
TRBV5-1	few	TRBJ1-2	-	TGCGCCAGCAGCTTGGTGACAGTCAAGGGCTATGGCTACACCTTC	CASSLVTVKGYGYTF
TRBV9	-	TRBJ2-3	TRBD2	TGTGCCAGCAGAACCGGGACTACTTCCACAGATACGCAGTATTTT	CASRTGTTSTDTQYF
TRBV5-6	-	TRBJ1-2	-	TGTGCCAGCAGCTCAGACTATGGCTACACCTTC	CASSSDYGYTF
TRBV10-2	-	TRBJ1-2	-	TGCGCCAGCAGTGACGGCACCGAGTATGGCTACACCTTC	CASSDGTEYGYTF
TRBV2	-	TRBJ2-3	-	TGTGCCAGCAGTGGTAGCGCCCGGACAGATACGCAGTATTTT	CASSGSARTDTQYF
TRBV27	-	TRBJ2-7	TRBD2	TGTGCCAGCAGTCAGAGCGGGGGCTACGAGCAGTACTTC	CASSQSGGYEQYF
TRBV6-1	-	TRBJ1-5	TRBD1	TGTGCCAGCAGGGCGACAGGGCTCAATCAGCCCCAGCATTTT	CASRATGLNQPQHF
TRBV2	-	TRBJ2-3	TRBD2	TGTGCCAGCAGTGAAAAGACTAGCGGCACAGATACGCAGTATTTT	CASSEKTSGTDTQYF
TRBV10-3	once	TRBJ2-7	TRBD2	TGTGCCATCAGTGAGTCGGCGGGAGGTGTCTACGAGCAGTACTTC	CAISESAGGVYEQYF
TRBV4-3	-	TRBJ2-5	TRBD1	TGCGCCAGCAGCCAAGTCCCCCCGGGGACAGTGCAAGAGACCCAGTACTTC	CASSQVPPGTVQETQYF
TRBV19	-	TRBJ2-3	TRBD1	TGTGCCAGTAGTACCCTTCTGACAGGGATCCCCACAGATACGCAGTATTTT	CASSTLLTGIPTDTQYF
TRBV15	-	TRBJ2-1	-	TGTGCCACCAGCAGCGGGTTAGAGCAGTTCTTC	CATSSGLEQFF
TRBV5-1	-	TRBJ2-4	-	TGCGCCAGCAGCCAGCCAGGACTAGCCAAAAACATTCAGTACTTC	CASSQPGLAKNIQYF
TRBV12-5	-	TRBJ2-5	TRBD2	TGTGCTAGTGGTTTGGTACTCGCCCGGGGGGGACCCCAAGAGACCCAGTACTTC	CASGLVLARGGPQETQYF
TRBV29-1	few	TRBJ1-1	-	TGCAGCGTTGTAGGACGTCAAGCTTTCTTT	CSVVGRQAFF
TRBV7-9	-	TRBJ1-2	-	TGTGCCAGCAGCTCTAGCCCGCAGGGCCGGAACTATGGCTACACCTTC	CASSSSPQGRNYGYTF
TRBV27	-	TRBJ2-7	-	TGTGCCAGCACCGCGCAGGGGGGGGCCTACGAGCAGTACTTC	CASTAQGGAYEQYF
TRBV7-9	-	TRBJ1-1	-	TGTGCCAGCAGCTATGGACAGCTGAACACTGAAGCTTTCTTT	CASSYGQLNTEAFF
TRBV5-6	-	TRBJ1-2	-	TGTGCCAGCAGCTTGGCCCTACCCACCTATGGCTACACCTTC	CASSLALPTYGYTF
TRBV29-1	-	TRBJ2-7	-	TGCAGCGTTGTGATAGGGCCGTTCTACGAGCAGTACTTC	CSVVIGPFYEQYF
TRBV29-1	-	TRBJ1-4	-	TGCAGCGTGCGGGACAATAATGAAAAACTGTTTTTT	CSVRDNNEKLFF
TRBV20-1	once	TRBJ2-4	-	TGCAGTGCTAGCCCCTCAAACATTCAGTACTTC	CSASPSNIQYF
TRBV25-1	-	TRBJ1-2	TRBD1	TGTGCCAGCAGTGACCCCGGGACAGGGATAGTCGGCTACACCTTC	CASSDPGTGIVGYTF
TRBV27	-	TRBJ2-5	-	TGTGCCAGCAGCACCCTAGTATCCGAGACCCAGTACTTC	CASSTLVSETQYF
TRBV29-1	once	TRBJ2-3	-	TGCAGCGTTGGAGGAACCGGGACGGCTAGCACAGATACGCAGTATTTT	CSVGGTGTASTDTQYF
TRBV15	-	TRBJ2-1	-	TGTGCCACCAGCAGCGAGGAAGGGGCTGTTAATGAGCAGTTCTTC	CATSSEEGAVNEQFF
TRBV6-1	once	TRBJ2-7	-	TGTGCCAGCAGTGATTCAGGGAGTTACGAGCAGTACTTC	CASSDSGSYEQYF
TRBV5-4	-	TRBJ2-5	-	TGTGCCAGCAGCGTTCTTCCTGAGACCCAGTACTTC	CASSVLPETQYF
TRBV9	-	TRBJ2-1	TRBD2	TGTGCCAGCAGCGCCCCCCCGCTAGCGGGAGGCCTCTTTAGCTCCTACAATGAGCAGTTCTTC	CASSAPPLAGGLFSSYNEQFF
TRBV10-3	once	TRBJ2-3	-	TGTGCCATCAGTGAGTCGAGGCTAGGCGCAGATACGCAGTATTTT	CAISESRLGADTQYF